This T cell receptor (beta chain) was captured by sequencing in a study of cytomegalovirus exposure and HLA in healthy donors. General observations from the study: Cytomegalovirus association was assigned to some 160 TCR beta chains. Researchers left out some V segments, among them TRBV6-2 and TRBV6-3, as indistinguishable. Most subjects' HLA-A and HLA-B alleles were reportedly predicted from TCR beta sequences.

PCR involved 60 Vbeta and 13 Jbeta primers. Sequenced by immunoSEQ multiplex PCR; TCRdb stores in-frame clones only, minus some. The data hold some 180,000 clones, with about four fifths observed a single time. As concerns this clone: Its antigen remains unknown.

Germline values: CDR1 ENHRY, CDR2 SYGVKD. The CDR3 covers 14 residues. V gave up 3 bases and J gave up 1 base; unmatched junction bases: 3. The TCR sequence derives from a woman younger than 35 in good health and CMV-seronegative. Sequenced sample: PBMCs. The chain uses TRBV10-3 and TRBJ2-7; 7 bases are a match to TRBD2. The CDR3 protein is CAISDRGLSYEQYF. The CDR3 DNA reads as TGTGCCATCAGTGACCGGGGACTATCCTACGAGCAGTACTTC.